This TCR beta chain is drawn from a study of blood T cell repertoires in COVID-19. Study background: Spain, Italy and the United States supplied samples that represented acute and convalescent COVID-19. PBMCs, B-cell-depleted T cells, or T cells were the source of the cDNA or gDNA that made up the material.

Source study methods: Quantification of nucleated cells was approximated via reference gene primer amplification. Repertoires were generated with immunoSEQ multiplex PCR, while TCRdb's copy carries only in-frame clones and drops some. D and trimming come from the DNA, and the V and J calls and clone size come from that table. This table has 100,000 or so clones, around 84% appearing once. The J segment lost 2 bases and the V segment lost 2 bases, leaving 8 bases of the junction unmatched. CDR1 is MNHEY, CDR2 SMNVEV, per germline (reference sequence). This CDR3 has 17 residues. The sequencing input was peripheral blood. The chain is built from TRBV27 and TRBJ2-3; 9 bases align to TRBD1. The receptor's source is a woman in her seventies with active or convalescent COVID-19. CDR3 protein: CASSLGQGTVPTDTQYF. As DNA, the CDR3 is TGTGCCAGCAGTTTAGGACAGGGGACGGTACCCACAGATACGCAGTATTTT.